This TCR beta chain was profiled in a study of blood T cell repertoires in COVID-19. Overall study context: T cells, B-cell-depleted T cells, or PBMCs provided the cDNA or gDNA that served as material.

Clones were read by immunoSEQ multiplex PCR, and TCRdb kept only the in-frame ones, dropping some. The sample has 130,000 to 150,000 clones, approximately 87% seen once. This CDR3 is 14 amino acids long. Trimming at V came to 6 bases and at J to 2 bases, leaving 6 bases not matched to a gene. Germline V gene lookup returns CDR1 MNHEY and CDR2 SVGAGI. The chain joins TRBV6-5 to TRBJ1-1, with TRBD1 identical over 7 bases. The receptor was derived from a woman aged 45 to 65 with active or convalescent COVID-19. Sequenced sample: peripheral blood. CDR3 loop: CASRTGTANTEAFF. The CDR3 DNA is TGTGCCAGCAGGACCGGGACAGCTAACACTGAAGCTTTCTTT.